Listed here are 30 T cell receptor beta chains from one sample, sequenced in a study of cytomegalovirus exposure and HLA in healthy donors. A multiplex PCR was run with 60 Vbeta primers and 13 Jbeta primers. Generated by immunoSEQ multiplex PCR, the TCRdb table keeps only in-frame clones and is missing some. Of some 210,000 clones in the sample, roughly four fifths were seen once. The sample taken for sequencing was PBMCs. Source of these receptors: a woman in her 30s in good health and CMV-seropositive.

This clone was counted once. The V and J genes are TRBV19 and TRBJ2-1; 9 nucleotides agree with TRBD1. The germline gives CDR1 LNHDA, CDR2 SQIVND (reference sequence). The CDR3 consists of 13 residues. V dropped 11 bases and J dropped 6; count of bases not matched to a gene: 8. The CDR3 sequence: CAGKDRGSNEQFF. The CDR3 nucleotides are TGTGCCGGCAAGGACAGGGGTTCCAATGAGCAGTTCTTC.

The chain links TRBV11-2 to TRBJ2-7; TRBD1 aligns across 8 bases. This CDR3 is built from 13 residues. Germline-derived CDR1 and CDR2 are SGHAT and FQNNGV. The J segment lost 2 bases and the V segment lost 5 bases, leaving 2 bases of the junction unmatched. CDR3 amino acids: CASSPGQAYEQYF. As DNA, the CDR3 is TGTGCCAGCAGCCCGGGACAGGCCTACGAGCAGTACTTC.

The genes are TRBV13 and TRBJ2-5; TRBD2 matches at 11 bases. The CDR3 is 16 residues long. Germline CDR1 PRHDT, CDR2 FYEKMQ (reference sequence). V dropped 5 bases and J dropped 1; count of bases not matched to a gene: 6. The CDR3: CASSQSSGRAQETQYF. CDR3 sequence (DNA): TGTGCCAGCAGCCAAAGTAGCGGGAGGGCCCAAGAGACCCAGTACTTC. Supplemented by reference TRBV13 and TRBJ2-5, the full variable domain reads AAGVIQSPRHLIKEKRETATLKCYPIPRHDTVYWYQQGPGQDPQFLISFYEKMQSDKGSIPDRFSAQQFSDYHSELNMSSLELGDSALYFCASSQSSGRAQETQYFGPGTRLLVL.

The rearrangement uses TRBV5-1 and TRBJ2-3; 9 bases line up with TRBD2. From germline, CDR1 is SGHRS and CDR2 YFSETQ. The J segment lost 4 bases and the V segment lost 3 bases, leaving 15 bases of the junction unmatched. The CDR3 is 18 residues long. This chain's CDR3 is CASSWTGQRGEGADTQYF. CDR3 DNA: TGCGCCAGCAGCTGGACGGGACAGCGGGGGGAAGGCGCAGATACGCAGTATTTT.

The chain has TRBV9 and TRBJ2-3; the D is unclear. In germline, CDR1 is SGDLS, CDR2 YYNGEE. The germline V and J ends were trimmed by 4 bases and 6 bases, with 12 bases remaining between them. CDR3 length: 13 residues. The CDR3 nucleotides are TGTGCCAGCAGCCCTCAAAACCGGGATACGCAGTATTTT. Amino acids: CASSPQNRDTQYF.

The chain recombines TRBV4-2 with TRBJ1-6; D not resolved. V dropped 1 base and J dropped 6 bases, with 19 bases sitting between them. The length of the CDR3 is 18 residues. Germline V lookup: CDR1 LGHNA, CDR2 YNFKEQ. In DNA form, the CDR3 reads TGTGCCAGCAGCCAAGGGTCGGGAGGGATCATGGGTAATTCACCCCTCCACTTT. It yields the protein CASSQGSGGIMGNSPLHF.

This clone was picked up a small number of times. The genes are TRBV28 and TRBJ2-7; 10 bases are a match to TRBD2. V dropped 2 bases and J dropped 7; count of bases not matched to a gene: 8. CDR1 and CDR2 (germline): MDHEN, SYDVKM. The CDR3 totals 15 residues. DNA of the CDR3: TGTGCCAGCAGTTTAATGAGCGGGGGGGAGGGTGAGCAGTACTTC. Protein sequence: CASSLMSGGEGEQYF.

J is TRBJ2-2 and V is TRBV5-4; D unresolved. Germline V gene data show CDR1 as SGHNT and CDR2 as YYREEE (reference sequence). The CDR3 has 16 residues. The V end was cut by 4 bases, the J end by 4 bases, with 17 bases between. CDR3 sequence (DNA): TGTGCCAGCAGCCCCCCGGGTAGCCAGATCACCGGGGAGCTGTTTTTT. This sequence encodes CASSPPGSQITGELFF.

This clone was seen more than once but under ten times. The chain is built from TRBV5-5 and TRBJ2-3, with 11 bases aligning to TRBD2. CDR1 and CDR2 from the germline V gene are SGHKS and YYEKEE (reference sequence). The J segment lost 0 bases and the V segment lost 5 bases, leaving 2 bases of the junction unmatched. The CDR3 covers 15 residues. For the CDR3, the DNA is TGTGCCAGCAGGCGGACTAGCGGGAGCACAGATACGCAGTATTTT. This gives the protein CASRRTSGSTDTQYF.

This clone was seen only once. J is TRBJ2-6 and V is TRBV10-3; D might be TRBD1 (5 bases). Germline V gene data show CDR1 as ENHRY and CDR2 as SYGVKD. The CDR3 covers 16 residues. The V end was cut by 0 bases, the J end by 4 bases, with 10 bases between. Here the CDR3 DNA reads TGTGCCATCAGTGAGTCAGGGGTTGCCGGGGCCAACGTCCTGACTTTC. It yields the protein CAISESGVAGANVLTF.

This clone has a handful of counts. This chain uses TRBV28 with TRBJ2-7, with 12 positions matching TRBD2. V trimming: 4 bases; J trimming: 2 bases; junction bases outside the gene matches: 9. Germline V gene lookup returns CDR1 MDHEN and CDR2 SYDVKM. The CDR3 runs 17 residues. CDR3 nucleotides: TGTGCCAGCAGTTCCCGGACTAGCGGGACCTTTACCTACGAGCAGTACTTC. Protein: CASSSRTSGTFTYEQYF.

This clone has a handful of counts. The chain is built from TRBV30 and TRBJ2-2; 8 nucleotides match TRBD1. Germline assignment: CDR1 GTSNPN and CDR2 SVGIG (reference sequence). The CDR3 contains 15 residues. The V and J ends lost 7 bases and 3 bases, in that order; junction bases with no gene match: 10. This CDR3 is CASSPRGLDTGELFF. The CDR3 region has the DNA TGTGCCTCCTCCCCCAGGGGGCTGGACACCGGGGAGCTGTTTTTT.

CDR3 protein: CASSYSGLMNTEAFF. Here the CDR3 DNA reads TGTGCCAGCAGTTACTCCGGGTTAATGAACACTGAAGCTTTCTTT. The chain joins TRBV6-5 to TRBJ1-1; D remains unclear. Germline CDR1 and CDR2: MNHEY and SVGAGI. The V and J ends lost 0 bases and 0 bases respectively, with 8 bases between them. There are 15 residues in the CDR3.

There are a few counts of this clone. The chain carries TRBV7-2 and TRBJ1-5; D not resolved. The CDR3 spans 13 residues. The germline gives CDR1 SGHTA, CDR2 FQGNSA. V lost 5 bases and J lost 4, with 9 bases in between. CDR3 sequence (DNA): TGTGCCAGCAGCCCAAACGGTAATCAGCCCCAGCATTTT. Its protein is CASSPNGNQPQHF.

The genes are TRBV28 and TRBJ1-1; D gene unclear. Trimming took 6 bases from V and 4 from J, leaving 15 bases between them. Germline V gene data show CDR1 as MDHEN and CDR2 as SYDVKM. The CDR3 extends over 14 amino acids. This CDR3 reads CASRPPGVGTEAFF. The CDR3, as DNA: TGTGCCAGCAGACCGCCGGGAGTGGGCACTGAAGCTTTCTTT. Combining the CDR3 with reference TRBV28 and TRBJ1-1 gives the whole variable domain DVKVTQSSRYLVKRTGEKVFLECVQDMDHENMFWYRQDPGLGLRLIYFSYDVKMKEKGDIPEGYSVSREKKERFSLILESASTNQTSMYLCASRPPGVGTEAFFGQGTRLTVV.

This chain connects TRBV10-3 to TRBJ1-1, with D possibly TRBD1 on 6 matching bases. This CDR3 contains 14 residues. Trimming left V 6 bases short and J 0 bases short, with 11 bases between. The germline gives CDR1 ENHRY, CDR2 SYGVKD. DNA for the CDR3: TGTGCCATCAGAGGACAGTTCCTGAACACTGAAGCTTTCTTT. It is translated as CAIRGQFLNTEAFF.

The CDR3 protein is CASSKRDRRNTEAFF. Written as DNA, the CDR3 is TGTGCCAGCAGCAAAAGGGACAGGCGGAACACTGAAGCTTTCTTT. The chain combines TRBV2 with TRBJ1-1; 8 bases agree with TRBD1. Trimming took 6 bases from V and 1 from J; bases not matched to a gene: 7. The V gene's germline CDR1 is SNHLY and CDR2 FYNNEI. The CDR3 loop spans 15 amino acids.

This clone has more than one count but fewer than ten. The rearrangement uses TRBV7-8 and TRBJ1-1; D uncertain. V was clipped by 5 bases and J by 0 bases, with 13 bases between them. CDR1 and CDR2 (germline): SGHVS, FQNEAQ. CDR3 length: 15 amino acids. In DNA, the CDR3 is TGTGCCAGCAGCCTGGGGAGGATCATGAACACTGAAGCTTTCTTT. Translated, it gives CASSLGRIMNTEAFF.

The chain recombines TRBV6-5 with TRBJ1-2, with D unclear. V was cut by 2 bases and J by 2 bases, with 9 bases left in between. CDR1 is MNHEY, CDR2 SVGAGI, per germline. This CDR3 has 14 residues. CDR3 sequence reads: CASSYDLRNYGYTF. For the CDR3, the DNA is TGTGCCAGCAGTTACGATCTCAGGAACTATGGCTACACCTTC.

Here the CDR3 DNA reads TGTGCCAGCAGCCGACAGGGTGTGGACGAGCAGTACTTC. It specifies CASSRQGVDEQYF. This chain joins TRBV2 and TRBJ2-7; 7 nucleotides match TRBD1. The CDR3 sequence is 13 residues long. The germline gives CDR1 SNHLY, CDR2 FYNNEI. The ends lost 6 bases at V and 5 bases at J; junction bases unmatched: 7.

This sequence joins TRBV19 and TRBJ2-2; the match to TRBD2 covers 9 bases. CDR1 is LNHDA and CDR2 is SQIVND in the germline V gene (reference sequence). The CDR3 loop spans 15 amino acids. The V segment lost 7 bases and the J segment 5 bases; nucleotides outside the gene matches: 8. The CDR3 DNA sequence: TGTGCCAGTATCCCTAGCGGGAAGGGTACCGGGGAGCTGTTTTTT. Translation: CASIPSGKGTGELFF.

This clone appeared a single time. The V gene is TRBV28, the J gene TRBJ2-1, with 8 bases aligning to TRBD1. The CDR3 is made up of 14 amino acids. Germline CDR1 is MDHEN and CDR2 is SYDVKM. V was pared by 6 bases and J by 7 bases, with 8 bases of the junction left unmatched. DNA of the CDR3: TGTGCCAGCAGCATAGGACAGGGTAGGAATGAGCAGTTCTTC. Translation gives CASSIGQGRNEQFF.

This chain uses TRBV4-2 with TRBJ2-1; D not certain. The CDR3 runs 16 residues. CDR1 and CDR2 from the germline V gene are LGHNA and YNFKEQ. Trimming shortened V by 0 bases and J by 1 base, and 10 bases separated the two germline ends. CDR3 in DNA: TGTGCCAGCAGCCAAGAGGGCAGTTTGTCCTACAATGAGCAGTTCTTC. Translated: CASSQEGSLSYNEQFF.

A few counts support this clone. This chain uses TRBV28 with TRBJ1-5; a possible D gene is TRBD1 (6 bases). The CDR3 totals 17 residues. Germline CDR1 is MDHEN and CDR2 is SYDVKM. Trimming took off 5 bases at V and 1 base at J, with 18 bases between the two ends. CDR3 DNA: TGTGCCAGCAGTATAAAATTAGGGGGATCGAGCAATCAGCCCCAGCATTTT. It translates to CASSIKLGGSSNQPQHF.

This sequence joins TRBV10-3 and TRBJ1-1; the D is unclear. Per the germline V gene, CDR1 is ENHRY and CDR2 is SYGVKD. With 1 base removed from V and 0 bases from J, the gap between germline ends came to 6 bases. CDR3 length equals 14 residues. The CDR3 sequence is CAISEFLVNTEAFF. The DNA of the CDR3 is TGTGCCATCAGTGAGTTTTTAGTGAACACTGAAGCTTTCTTT.

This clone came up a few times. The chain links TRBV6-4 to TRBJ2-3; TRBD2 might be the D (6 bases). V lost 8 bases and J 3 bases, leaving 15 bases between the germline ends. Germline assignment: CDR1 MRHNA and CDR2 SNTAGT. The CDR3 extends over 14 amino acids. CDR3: CASSSSAGTDTQYF. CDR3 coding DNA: TGTGCCAGCTCTTCTAGCGCAGGTACAGATACGCAGTATTTT.

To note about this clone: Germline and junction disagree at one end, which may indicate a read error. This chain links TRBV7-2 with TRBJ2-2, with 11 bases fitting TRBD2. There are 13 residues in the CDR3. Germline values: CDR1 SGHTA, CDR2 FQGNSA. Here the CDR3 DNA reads TGTGCCAGCAGCCTAGCGGGGGGCGGGGAGCTGTTTTTT. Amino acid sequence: CASSLAGGGELFF.

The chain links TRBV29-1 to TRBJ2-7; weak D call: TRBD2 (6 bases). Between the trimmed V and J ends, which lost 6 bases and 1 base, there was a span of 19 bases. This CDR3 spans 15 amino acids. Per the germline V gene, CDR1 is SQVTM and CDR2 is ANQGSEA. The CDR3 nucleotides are TGCAGCGTCAAGGACGGCAGGGAGGTATCCTACGAGCAGTACTTC. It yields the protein CSVKDGREVSYEQYF.

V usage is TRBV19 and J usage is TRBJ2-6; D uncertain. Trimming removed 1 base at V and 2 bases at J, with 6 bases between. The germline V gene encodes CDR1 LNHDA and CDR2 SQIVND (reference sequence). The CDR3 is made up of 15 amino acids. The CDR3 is CASSIAQAGANVLTF. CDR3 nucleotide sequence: TGTGCCAGTAGTATAGCCCAGGCTGGGGCCAACGTCCTGACTTTC.

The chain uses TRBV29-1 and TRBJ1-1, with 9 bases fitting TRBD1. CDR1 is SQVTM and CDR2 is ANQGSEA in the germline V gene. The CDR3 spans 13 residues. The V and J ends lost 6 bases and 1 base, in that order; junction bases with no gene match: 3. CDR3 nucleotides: TGCAGCGTGGGGGACAGGGCGAACACTGAAGCTTTCTTT. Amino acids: CSVGDRANTEAFF.